The 11 T cell receptor beta chains given below trace back to one sample, sequenced in a study of cytomegalovirus exposure and HLA in healthy donors. The PCR ran on 60 Vbeta and 13 Jbeta primers. Using immunoSEQ multiplex PCR, the repertoire was profiled, and TCRdb retains in-frame clones only, with some absent. The sample includes about 110,000 clones, approximately 69% of them seen just once. The sequenced sample consisted of PBMCs. These receptors were collected from a woman aged 40 to 55 in good health and CMV-seropositive.

The V gene is TRBV19, the J gene TRBJ1-5, with 7 bases aligning to TRBD1. The CDR3 totals 18 residues. The V and J ends lost 9 bases and 0 bases, in that order; junction bases with no gene match: 17. The V gene's germline CDR1 is LNHDA and CDR2 SQIVND (reference sequence). The CDR3: CASTQQGTRVYSNQPQHF. In nucleotides, the CDR3 is TGTGCCAGCACCCAACAGGGGACTCGGGTATATAGCAATCAGCCCCAGCATTTT. Based on the CDR3 plus reference TRBV19 and TRBJ1-5, the full variable domain is DGGITQSPKYLFRKEGQNVTLSCEQNLNHDAMYWYRQDPGQGLRLIYYSQIVNDFQKGDIAEGYSVSREKKESFPLTVTSAQKNPTAFYLCASTQQGTRVYSNQPQHFGDGTRLSIL.

This clone was seen a handful of times. V is TRBV7-2 and J is TRBJ2-1; a possible D gene is TRBD2 (7 bases). The germline V and J ends were trimmed by 5 bases and 7 bases, with 18 bases remaining between them. The CDR3 sequence is 15 residues long. Per the germline V gene, CDR1 is SGHTA and CDR2 is FQGNSA. As DNA, the CDR3 is TGTGCCAGCAGCCCCATGGGGGGGGCGTTAAATGAGCAGTTCTTC. Translated, it gives CASSPMGGALNEQFF.

The chain has TRBV5-1 and TRBJ2-1; 10 nucleotides line up with TRBD1. The CDR3 runs to 17 residues. V was clipped by 3 bases and J by 9 bases; unmatched bases: 15. Germline V gives CDR1 SGHRS, CDR2 YFSETQ. The DNA of the CDR3 is TGCGCCAGCAGCTCGGGTGGGACAGGGGCATCCCGGGGTGAGCAGTTCTTC. This encodes CASSSGGTGASRGEQFF.

The chain combines TRBV5-1 with TRBJ1-5; 9 nucleotides agree with TRBD1. The CDR3 spans 14 residues. J gave up 9 bases and V 4 bases, and 8 bases lay outside the gene matches. CDR1 and CDR2 from the germline V gene are SGHRS and YFSETQ. CDR3 nucleotides: TGCGCCAGCAGCAAGGGACAGGGAATTCCGCCCCAGCATTTT. This translates into CASSKGQGIPPQHF.

The chain is built from TRBV7-6 and TRBJ2-7, with a tentative D call TRBD2 (6 bases). Trimming shortened V by 5 bases and J by 0 bases, and 8 bases separated the two germline ends. CDR1 and CDR2 (germline): SGHVS, FNYEAQ. The CDR3 length is 13 residues. The CDR3 DNA sequence: TGTGCCAGCAGCGCGGGGTACTCCTACGAGCAGTACTTC. Its translation is CASSAGYSYEQYF.

The chain uses TRBV7-8 and TRBJ1-1; possible D gene TRBD1, 6 bases. V was trimmed by 5 bases and J by 7 bases, leaving 20 bases between them. CDR1 SGHVS and CDR2 FQNEAQ come from the germline V gene. This CDR3 is built from 15 residues. The CDR3 reads CASSTGGGGLGEAFF. For the CDR3, the DNA is TGTGCCAGCAGCACTGGGGGCGGGGGATTGGGTGAAGCTTTCTTT.

The rearrangement links TRBV30 to TRBJ2-7, with 8 bases that match TRBD1. The CDR3 is made up of 14 amino acids. CDR1 and CDR2 from the germline V gene are GTSNPN and SVGIG (reference sequence). V trimming: 4 bases; J trimming: 1 base; junction bases outside the gene matches: 6. CDR3 DNA sequence: TGTGCCTGGACCAAAGGACAGGGTTCCTACGAGCAGTACTTC. This sequence encodes CAWTKGQGSYEQYF.

The chain employs TRBV7-9 and TRBJ2-7; the D gene is possibly TRBD2 (5 bases). Germline CDR1 and CDR2: SEHNR and FQNEAQ (reference sequence). Between the trimmed V and J ends, which lost 4 bases and 2 bases, there was a span of 6 bases. There are 12 residues in the CDR3. The CDR3 DNA follows: TGTGCCAGCAGCTGGACTGCCTACGAGCAGTACTTC. It specifies CASSWTAYEQYF.

This chain connects TRBV6-4 to TRBJ2-3, with 9 bases aligning to TRBD2. V lost 6 bases, J lost 2 bases, and 6 bases stayed unmatched. The CDR3 is 15 amino acids. Germline CDR1 and CDR2: MRHNA and SNTAGT. The CDR3 loop reads CASRPLAGLTDTQYF. For the CDR3, the DNA is TGTGCCAGCAGGCCACTAGCGGGCCTCACAGATACGCAGTATTTT.

The chain employs TRBV11-3 and TRBJ1-1; TRBD1 matches 12 bases. CDR1 is SGHNT and CDR2 is YENEEA in the germline V gene. J lost 1 base, V lost 1 base, and 4 bases had no gene match. The CDR3 length is 17 residues. CDR3 loop: CASSLGGTGGTNTEAFF. In DNA form, the CDR3 reads TGTGCCAGCAGCTTAGGCGGGACAGGGGGCACGAACACTGAAGCTTTCTTT. Drawing the rest from reference TRBV11-3 and TRBJ1-1, the complete variable domain is EAGVVQSPRYKIIEKKQPVAFWCNPISGHNTLYWYLQNLGQGPELLIRYENEEAVDDSQLPKDRFSAERLKGVDSTLKIQPAELGDSAVYLCASSLGGTGGTNTEAFFGQGTRLTVV.

The CDR3 sequence is CASSVGGSVGELFF. CDR3 DNA: TGTGCCAGCAGCGTAGGGGGTAGCGTGGGGGAGCTGTTTTTT. This chain joins TRBV9 and TRBJ2-2, with D possibly TRBD2 on 5 matching bases. The CDR3 runs to 14 residues. Between the trimmed V and J ends, which lost 0 bases and 8 bases, there was a span of 11 bases. Germline V lookup: CDR1 SGDLS, CDR2 YYNGEE.